Reported below is one T cell receptor beta chain. Its target is not known. The V gene lost 7 bases and the J gene lost 10 bases, with 22 bases spanning the gap. Per the germline V gene, CDR1 is SQVTM and CDR2 is ANQGSEA. The CDR3 runs 13 residues. cDNA libraries for TCR alpha and TCR beta, carrying sample barcodes and UMIs, came from 5'RACE with constant-segment primers. TCRdb analysed the 5' RACE reads with MiXCR anew, one entry per CDR3 protein. The data show about 130,000 distinct CDR3 sequences, 5% to 6.5% seen once. This sample stems from a study of T-cell memory formation after mild COVID-19. Study details: TCR clustering was largely donor specific.

Broader study findings: Prior to infection, memory already included some responding clones, suggesting cross-reactive memory joined. Clones that shrank (day 15 to 85) were balanced CD4/CD8, whereas later expanders leaned CD4+.

The receptor was isolated from an adult woman who had mild COVID-19 (a few samples of this study predate the infection). Cell type and time point are not known. The genes are TRBV29-1 and TRBJ1-1; D not resolved. What was sequenced was PBMCs or a T cell subset sorted from them (not recorded which). The CDR3 protein is CSAYGADGGGAFF. CDR3 sequence (DNA): TGCAGCGCCTACGGCGCGGATGGAGGTGGAGCTTTCTTT.